This TCR beta chain was sequenced for a study of blood T cell repertoires in COVID-19. Generated by immunoSEQ multiplex PCR, the TCRdb table keeps only in-frame clones and is missing some. Here the sample spans roughly 300,000 clones, more than 85% being singletons. The germline gives CDR1 MDHEN, CDR2 SYDVKM. Trimming pared 6 bases from V and 5 bases from J, leaving 13 bases between. The CDR3 sequence is 13 residues long. The clonotype originates from a woman between 25 and 40 years old who had recovered from COVID-19. Sequencing was carried out using PBMCs or T cells enriched from blood (not recorded which). The J gene is TRBJ1-2, the V gene TRBV28; D possibly corresponds to TRBD1 (5 bases). CDR3 nucleotides: TGTGCCAGCAGGGCCGACAGCGCTTATGGCTACACCTTC. Protein sequence: CASRADSAYGYTF.